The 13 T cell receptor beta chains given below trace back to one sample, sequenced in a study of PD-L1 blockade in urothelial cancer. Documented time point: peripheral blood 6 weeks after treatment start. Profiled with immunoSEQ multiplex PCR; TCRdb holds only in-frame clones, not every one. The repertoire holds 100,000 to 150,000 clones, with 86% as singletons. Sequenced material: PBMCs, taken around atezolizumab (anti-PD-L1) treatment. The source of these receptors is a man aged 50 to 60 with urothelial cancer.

The CDR3 spells CATSRDRFSGKETQYF. DNA for the CDR3: TGTGCCACCAGCAGAGATCGGTTTAGCGGAAAAGAGACCCAGTACTTC. This sequence joins TRBV15 and TRBJ2-5, with D possibly matching TRBD2 (6 bases). CDR3 length: 16 amino acids. V was clipped by 0 bases and J by 3 bases, with 14 bases between them. Germline CDR1 reads LNHNV; CDR2 reads YYDKDF (reference sequence).

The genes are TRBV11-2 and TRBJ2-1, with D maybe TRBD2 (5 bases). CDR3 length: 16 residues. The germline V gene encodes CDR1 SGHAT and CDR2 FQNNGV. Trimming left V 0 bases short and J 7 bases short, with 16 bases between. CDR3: CASSLERGRVGNEQFF. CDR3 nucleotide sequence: TGTGCCAGCAGCTTAGAGCGAGGGAGAGTTGGGAATGAGCAGTTCTTC.

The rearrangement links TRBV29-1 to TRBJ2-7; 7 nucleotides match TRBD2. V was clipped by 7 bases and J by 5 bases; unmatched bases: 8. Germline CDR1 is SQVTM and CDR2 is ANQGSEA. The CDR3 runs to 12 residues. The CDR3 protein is CSGGGRRDEQYF. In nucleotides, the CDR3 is TGCAGCGGAGGCGGGAGACGAGACGAGCAGTACTTC.

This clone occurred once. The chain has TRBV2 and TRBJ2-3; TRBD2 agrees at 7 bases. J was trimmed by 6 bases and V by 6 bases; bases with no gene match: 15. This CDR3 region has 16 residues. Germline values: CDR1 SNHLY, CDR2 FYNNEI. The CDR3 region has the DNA TGTGCCAGCAGCACTAGCGAGCGAGGGAGTAAGGATACGCAGTATTTT. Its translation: CASSTSERGSKDTQYF.

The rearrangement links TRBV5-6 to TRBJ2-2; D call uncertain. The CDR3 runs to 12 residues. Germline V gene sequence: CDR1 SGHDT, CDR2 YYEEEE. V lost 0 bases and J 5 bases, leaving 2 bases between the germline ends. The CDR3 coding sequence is TGTGCCAGCAGCTTGGCGACCGGGGAGCTGTTTTTT. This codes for CASSLATGELFF.

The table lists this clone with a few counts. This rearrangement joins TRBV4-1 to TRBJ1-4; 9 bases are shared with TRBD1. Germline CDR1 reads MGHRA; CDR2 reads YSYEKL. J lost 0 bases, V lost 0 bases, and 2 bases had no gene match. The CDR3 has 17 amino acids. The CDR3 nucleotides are TGCGCCAGCAGCCAAGATGGGACAGGGTCAACTAATGAAAAACTGTTTTTT. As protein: CASSQDGTGSTNEKLFF.

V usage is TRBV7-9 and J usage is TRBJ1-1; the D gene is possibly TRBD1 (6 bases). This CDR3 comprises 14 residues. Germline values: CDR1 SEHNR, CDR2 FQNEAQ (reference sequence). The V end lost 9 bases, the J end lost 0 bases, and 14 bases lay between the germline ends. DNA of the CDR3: TGTGCCAGTCGAGGGGGGGCCATGAACACTGAAGCTTTCTTT. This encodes CASRGGAMNTEAFF.

The CDR3 region has the DNA TGTGCCAGCTGGGATGGACTAGCGGGGAATGCGCAGTATTTT. Its protein is CASWDGLAGNAQYF. The chain links TRBV7-8 to TRBJ2-3; TRBD2 agrees at 12 bases. This CDR3 spans 14 amino acids. In germline, CDR1 is SGHVS, CDR2 FQNEAQ. The trim removed 8 bases at V and 10 bases at J, leaving 10 bases unmatched.

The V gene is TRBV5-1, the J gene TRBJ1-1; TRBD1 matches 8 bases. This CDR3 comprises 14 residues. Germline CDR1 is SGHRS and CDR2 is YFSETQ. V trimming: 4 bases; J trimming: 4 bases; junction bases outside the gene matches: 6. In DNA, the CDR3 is TGCGCCAGCAGCCACAGGGGGGTGGCCACTGAAGCTTTCTTT. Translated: CASSHRGVATEAFF.

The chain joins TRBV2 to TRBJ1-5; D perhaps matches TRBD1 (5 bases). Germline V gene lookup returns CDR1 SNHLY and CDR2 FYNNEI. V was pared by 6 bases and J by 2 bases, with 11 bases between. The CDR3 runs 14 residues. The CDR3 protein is CASSRRGGNQPQHF. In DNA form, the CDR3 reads TGTGCCAGCAGCCGGAGGGGTGGCAATCAGCCCCAGCATTTT.

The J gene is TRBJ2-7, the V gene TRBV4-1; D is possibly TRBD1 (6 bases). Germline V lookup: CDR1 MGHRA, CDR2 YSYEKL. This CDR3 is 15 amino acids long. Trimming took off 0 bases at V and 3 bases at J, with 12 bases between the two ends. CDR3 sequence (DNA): TGCGCCAGCAGCCAAGAAGGGGGTTCCATCTACGAGCAGTACTTC. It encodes CASSQEGGSIYEQYF.

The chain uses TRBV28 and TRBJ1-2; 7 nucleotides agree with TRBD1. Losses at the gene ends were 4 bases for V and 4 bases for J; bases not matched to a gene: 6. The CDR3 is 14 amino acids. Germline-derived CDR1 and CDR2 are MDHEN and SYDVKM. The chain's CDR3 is CASSSGQARYGYTF. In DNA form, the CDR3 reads TGTGCCAGCAGTTCCGGACAGGCCCGCTATGGCTACACCTTC.

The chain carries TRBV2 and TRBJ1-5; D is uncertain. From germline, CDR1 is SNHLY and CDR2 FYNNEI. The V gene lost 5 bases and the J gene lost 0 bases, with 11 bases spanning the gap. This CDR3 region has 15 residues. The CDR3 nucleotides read TGTGCCAGCAGTAAGGAGGCTTATAGCAATCAGCCCCAGCATTTT. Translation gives CASSKEAYSNQPQHF.